This TCR beta chain was sequenced during a study of blood T cell repertoires in COVID-19. V trimming: 0 bases; J trimming: 8 bases; junction bases outside the gene matches: 6. This CDR3 region has 15 residues. The germline V gene encodes CDR1 KGHDR and CDR2 SFDVKD. Measured with immunoSEQ multiplex PCR; TCRdb has only the in-frame clones, and not every one. The sample yields 37,000 or so clones, around four fifths seen once. The material sequenced was peripheral blood. This TCR came from a human donor in a cohort sampled during active COVID-19. The genes are TRBV24-1 and TRBJ1-5; TRBD1 aligns across 7 bases. For the CDR3, the DNA is TGTGCCACCAGTGATTTGCGGGCAGGGGGTGAGCCCCAGCATTTT. It yields the protein CATSDLRAGGEPQHF.